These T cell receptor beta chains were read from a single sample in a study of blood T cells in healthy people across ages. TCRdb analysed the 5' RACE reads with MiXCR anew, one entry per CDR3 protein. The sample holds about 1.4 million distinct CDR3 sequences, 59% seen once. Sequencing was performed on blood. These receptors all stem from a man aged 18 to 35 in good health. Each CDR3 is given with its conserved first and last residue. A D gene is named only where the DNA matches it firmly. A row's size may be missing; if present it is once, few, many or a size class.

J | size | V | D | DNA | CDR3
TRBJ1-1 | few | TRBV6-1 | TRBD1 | TGTGCCAGCACCAGGACAGGGGGGACTGAAGCTTTCTTT | CASTRTGGTEAFF
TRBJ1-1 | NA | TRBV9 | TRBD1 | TGTGCCCGCTCAGAAGGGGGCCCTGAAGCTTTCTTT | CARSEGGPEAFF
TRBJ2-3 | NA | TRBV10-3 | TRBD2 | TGTGCCATCAGTGAGAGCGGGAGGAGGGATACGCAGTATTTT | CAISESGRRDTQYF
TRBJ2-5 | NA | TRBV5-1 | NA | TGCGCCAGCAGATTAGCGGCACAAGAGACCCAGTACTTC | CASRLAAQETQYF
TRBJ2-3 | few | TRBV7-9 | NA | TGTGCCACCCTTGTAGATACGCAGTATTTT | CATLVDTQYF
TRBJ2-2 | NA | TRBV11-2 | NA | TGTGCCAGCAGCTTAGGGGACGGCCGATTAAAGTCCGGGGAGCTGTTTTTT | CASSLGDGRLKSGELFF
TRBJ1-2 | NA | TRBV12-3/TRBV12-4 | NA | TGTGCCAGCAGTAGGGTCGTGCGTGGCTACACCTTC | CASSRVVRGYTF
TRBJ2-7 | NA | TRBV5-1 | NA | TGCGCCAGCAGCTTGGACAGTCTTGGGAACGAGCAGTACTTC | CASSLDSLGNEQYF
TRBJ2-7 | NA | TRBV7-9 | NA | TGTGCCAGCAGCTCCCAGGGGACGCTTGGGGTCTACGAGCAGTACTTC | CASSSQGTLGVYEQYF
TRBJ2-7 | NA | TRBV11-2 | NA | TGTGCCAGCAGCCCAGCCAACTACAATGAGCAGTACTTC | CASSPANYNEQYF
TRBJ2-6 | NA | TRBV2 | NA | TGTGCCACGCATCGGCCCTCTGGGGCCAACGTCCTGACTTTC | CATHRPSGANVLTF
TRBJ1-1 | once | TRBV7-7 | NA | TGTGCCAGCTCCAAGGACGACAACACTGAAGCTTTCTTT | CASSKDDNTEAFF
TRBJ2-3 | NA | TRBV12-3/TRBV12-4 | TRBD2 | TGTGCCAGCAGTTTAAATAGCGGGAGTGGGTGCACAGAGACGTATTTT | CASSLNSGSGCTETYF
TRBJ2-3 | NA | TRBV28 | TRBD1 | TGTGCCAGCAGTACCCCAGGACAGGTCTCTACAGATACGCAGTATTTT | CASSTPGQVSTDTQYF
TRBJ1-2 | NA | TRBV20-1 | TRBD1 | TGCAGTGCCGACCTACAGGGGAGGCGGGATGGCTACACCTTC | CSADLQGRRDGYTF
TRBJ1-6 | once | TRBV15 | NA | TGTGCCACCAGCAGAGATCACGGCCAAGGGTCACCCCTCCACTTT | CATSRDHGQGSPLHF
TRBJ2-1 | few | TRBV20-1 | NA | TGCAGTGCGAGAACTAGTTATGAGCAGTTCTTC | CSARTSYEQFF
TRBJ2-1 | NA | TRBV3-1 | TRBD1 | TGTGCCAGCAGCCAAGGCCACAGGGGACGGCAGTTCTTC | CASSQGHRGRQFF
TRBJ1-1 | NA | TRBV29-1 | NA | TGCAGCGTTCCCGGGGGAGAAGCTTTCTTT | CSVPGGEAFF
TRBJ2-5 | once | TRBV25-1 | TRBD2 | TGTGCCAGCAGTTTGGCTACTAGCGGGAGCGAGACCCAGTACTTC | CASSLATSGSETQYF
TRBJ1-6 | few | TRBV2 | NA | TGTGCCAGCAGTGTAGCTCATATGAATTCACCCCTCCACTTT | CASSVAHMNSPLHF
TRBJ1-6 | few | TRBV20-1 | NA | TGCAGTGCCGTCCCAGGGGTCGGATCACCCCTCCACTTT | CSAVPGVGSPLHF
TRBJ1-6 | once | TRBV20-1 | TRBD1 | TGCAGTGCGCGACAGGGCAATAATTCACCCCTCCACTTT | CSARQGNNSPLHF
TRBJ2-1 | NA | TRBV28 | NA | TGTGCCAGCAGTTTCCCCGGGGCAGATCTTGAGTTCTTC | CASSFPGADLEFF
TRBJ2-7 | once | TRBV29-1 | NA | TGCAGCGTAAGACAGGGAGGGGACTACGAGCAGTACTTC | CSVRQGGDYEQYF
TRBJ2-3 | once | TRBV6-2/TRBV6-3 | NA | TGTGCCAGCAGTTATGAGATGGGGGTAGATACGCAGTATTTT | CASSYEMGVDTQYF
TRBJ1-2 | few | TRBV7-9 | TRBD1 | TGTGCCAGCAGCTTAGGCCCAACAGGGGAACCTAACTATGGCTACACCTTC | CASSLGPTGEPNYGYTF
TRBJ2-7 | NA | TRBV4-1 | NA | TGCGCCAGCAGCCAAGATAGTTACGGGGACACCGAGCAGTACTTC | CASSQDSYGDTEQYF
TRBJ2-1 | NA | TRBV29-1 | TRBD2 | TGCGGCGTTGTACTAGCGGGAGGCCGATGGGTCAACAATGAGCAGTTCTTC | CGVVLAGGRWVNNEQFF
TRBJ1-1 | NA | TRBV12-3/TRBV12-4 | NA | TGTGCCAGCAGTTTAGGACATGCGAACACTGAAGCTTTCTTT | CASSLGHANTEAFF
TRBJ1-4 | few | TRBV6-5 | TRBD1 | TGTGCCAGCAGTTACTCGGGACAGGTTAATGAAAAACTGTTTTTT | CASSYSGQVNEKLFF
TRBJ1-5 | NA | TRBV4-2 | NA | TGTGCCAGCAGCCAAGCGGTAAATCAGCCCCAGCATTTT | CASSQAVNQPQHF
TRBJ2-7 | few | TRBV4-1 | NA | TGCGCCAGCAGCCTTAGTTCGGGGGTATACGAGCAGTACTTC | CASSLSSGVYEQYF
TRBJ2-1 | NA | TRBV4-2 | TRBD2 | TGTGCCAGCAGCCAAGTCGGGGGGGAGGTGAATGAGCAGTTCTTC | CASSQVGGEVNEQFF
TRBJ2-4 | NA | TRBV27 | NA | TGTGCCAGCAAGGGGGGGGGCGCGAACATTCAGTACTTC | CASKGGGANIQYF
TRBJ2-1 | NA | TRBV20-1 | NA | TGCAGTGCTAGTTCGCCGAACTTCTACAATGAGCAGTTCTTC | CSASSPNFYNEQFF
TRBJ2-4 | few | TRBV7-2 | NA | TGTGCCAGCAGCTCCTACGACAGTCGGCAGTACTTC | CASSSYDSRQYF
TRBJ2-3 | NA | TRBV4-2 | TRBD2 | TGTGCCAGCAGCCAAGAGCCTAGCGGTAGAGATACGCAGTATTTT | CASSQEPSGRDTQYF
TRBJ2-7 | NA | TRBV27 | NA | TGTGCCAGCAGTCCAGACCCTCTCTCCTACGAGCAGTACTTC | CASSPDPLSYEQYF
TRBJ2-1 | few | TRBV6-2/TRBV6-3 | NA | TGTGCCAGCAGGGGGCCGAATGAGCAGTTCTTC | CASRGPNEQFF
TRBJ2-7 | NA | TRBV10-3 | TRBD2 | TGTGCCATTCAATATTCGGGGGGGCAAACCTACGAGCAGTACTTC | CAIQYSGGQTYEQYF
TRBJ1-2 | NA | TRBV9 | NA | TGTGCCAGCAGCGTAGTTGGTGGGTATGGCTACACCTTC | CASSVVGGYGYTF
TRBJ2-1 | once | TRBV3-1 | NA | TGTGCCAGCAGCCAACCGGGGAACTACAATGAGCAGTTCTTC | CASSQPGNYNEQFF
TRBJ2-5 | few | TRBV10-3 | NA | TGTGCCATCAGTTCCAACCAAGAGACCCAGTACTTC | CAISSNQETQYF
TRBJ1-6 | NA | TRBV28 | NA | TGTGCCAGCAGTTTGCTAATCGGGACACGAGATAATTCACCCCTCCACTTT | CASSLLIGTRDNSPLHF
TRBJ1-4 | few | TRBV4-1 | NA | TGCGCCAGCAGCCTTCGAGGAGGGGACCTTGAAAAACTGTTTTTT | CASSLRGGDLEKLFF
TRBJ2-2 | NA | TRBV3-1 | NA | TGTGCCAGCAGCCAATTGGGTTTTCGTGGGGAGACCGGGGAGCTGTTTTTT | CASSQLGFRGETGELFF
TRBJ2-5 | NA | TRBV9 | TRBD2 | TGTGCCAGCAGCGTAGGTGTGAGCGGGGGGGCTTTAGAGACCCAGTACTTC | CASSVGVSGGALETQYF